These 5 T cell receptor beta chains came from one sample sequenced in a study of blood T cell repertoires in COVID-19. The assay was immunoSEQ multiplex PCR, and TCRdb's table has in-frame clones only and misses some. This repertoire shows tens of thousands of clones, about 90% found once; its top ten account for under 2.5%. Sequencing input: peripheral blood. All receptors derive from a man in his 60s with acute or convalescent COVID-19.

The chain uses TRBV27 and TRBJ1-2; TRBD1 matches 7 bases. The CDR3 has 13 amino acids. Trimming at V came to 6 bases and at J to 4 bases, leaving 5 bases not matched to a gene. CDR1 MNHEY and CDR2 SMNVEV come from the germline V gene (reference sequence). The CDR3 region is CASSWDSFYGYTF. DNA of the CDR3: TGTGCCAGCAGCTGGGACAGCTTCTATGGCTACACCTTC.

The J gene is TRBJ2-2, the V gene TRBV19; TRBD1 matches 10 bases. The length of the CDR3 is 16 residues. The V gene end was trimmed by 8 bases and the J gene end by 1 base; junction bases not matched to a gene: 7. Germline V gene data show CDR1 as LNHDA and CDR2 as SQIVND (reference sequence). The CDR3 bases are TGTGCCAGTCGTTCTCGGACAGGGGGGAACACCGGGGAGCTGTTTTTT. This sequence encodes CASRSRTGGNTGELFF.

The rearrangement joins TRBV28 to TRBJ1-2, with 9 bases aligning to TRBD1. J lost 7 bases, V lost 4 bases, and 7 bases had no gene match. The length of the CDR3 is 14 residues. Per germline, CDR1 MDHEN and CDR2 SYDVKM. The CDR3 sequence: CASSSFTGGVGYTF. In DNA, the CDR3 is TGTGCCAGCAGTTCCTTTACAGGGGGCGTTGGCTACACCTTC.

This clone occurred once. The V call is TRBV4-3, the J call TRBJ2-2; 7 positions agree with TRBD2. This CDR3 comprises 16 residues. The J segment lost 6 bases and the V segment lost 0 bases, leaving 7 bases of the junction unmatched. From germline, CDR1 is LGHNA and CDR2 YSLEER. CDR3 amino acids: CASSQERGSPAGELFF. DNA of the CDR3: TGCGCCAGCAGCCAAGAGCGCGGGAGTCCCGCCGGGGAGCTGTTTTTT.

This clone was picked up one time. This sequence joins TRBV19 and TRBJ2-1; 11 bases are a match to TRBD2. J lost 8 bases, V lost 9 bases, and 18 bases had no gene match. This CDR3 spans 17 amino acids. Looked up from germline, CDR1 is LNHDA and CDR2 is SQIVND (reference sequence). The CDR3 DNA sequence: TGTGCCAGCCGATCCCCTCGGGCTAGCGGGAGGAGGGATGAGCAGTTCTTC. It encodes CASRSPRASGRRDEQFF.